This T cell receptor (beta chain) was identified in a study of shared clonotypes between healthy human individuals. The wider study: The donor group consisted of a couple of women and three men, aged 18 to 49. Study-wide results and limits: Having only a few donors restricted how much genetic and exposure-history diversity was captured. Rarefaction curves obtained for sorted subsets showed sequencing incomplete despite large depth.

To note about this clone: Its target is not known.

The data were produced by immunoSEQ multiplex PCR, yet TCRdb's version contains in-frame clones alone and is incomplete. This sample carries 2 million to 2.5 million clones, under 97% of them seen once, and the ten largest clones take less than 0.15%. The CDR3 has 14 residues. CDR1 and CDR2 (germline): SGHAT, FQNNGV. Trimming stripped 4 bases from V and 7 bases from J, with 17 bases between. The sequence came from a man aged 18 to 30 in good health. The rearrangement links TRBV11-2 to TRBJ2-7; perhaps D is TRBD1 or TRBD2 (5 bases each). Sequencing used naive CD4+ T cells sorted from blood. Indicated subset: CD45RA+ positively selected. DNA for the CDR3: TGTGCCAGCAGCTACCGGGACCCCCGCAGGGAGCAGTACTTC. This gives the protein CASSYRDPRREQYF.